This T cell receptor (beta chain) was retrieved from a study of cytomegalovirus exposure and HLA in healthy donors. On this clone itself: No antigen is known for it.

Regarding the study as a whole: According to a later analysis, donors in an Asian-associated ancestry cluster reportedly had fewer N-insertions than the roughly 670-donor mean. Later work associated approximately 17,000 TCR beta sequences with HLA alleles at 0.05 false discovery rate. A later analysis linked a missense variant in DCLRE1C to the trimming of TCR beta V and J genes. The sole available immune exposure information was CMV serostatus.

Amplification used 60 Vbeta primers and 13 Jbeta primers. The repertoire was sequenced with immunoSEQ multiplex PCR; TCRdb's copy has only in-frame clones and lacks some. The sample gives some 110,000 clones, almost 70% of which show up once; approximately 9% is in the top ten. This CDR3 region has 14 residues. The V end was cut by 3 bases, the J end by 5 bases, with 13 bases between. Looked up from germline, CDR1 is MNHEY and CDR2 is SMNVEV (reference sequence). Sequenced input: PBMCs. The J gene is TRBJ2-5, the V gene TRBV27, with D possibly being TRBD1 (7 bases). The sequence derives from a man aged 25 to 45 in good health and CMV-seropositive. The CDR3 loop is CASSLRDSRETQYF. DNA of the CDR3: TGTGCCAGCAGTTTGCGGGACAGCAGGGAGACCCAGTACTTC.